The rows below give T cell receptor beta chains drawn from one sample of a study of metastatic and nonmetastatic thyroid tumors. MiXCR reprocessed the PCR reads for TCRdb. This sample has about 69,000 clones, with 13% to 15% found just once. The specimen was blood. The receptors were gathered from a male donor with papillary thyroid cancer or a benign thyroid nodule (not recorded which). Some clones in this sample may be carry-over from other donors' samples. CDR3s include the opening cysteine and the closing phenylalanine or tryptophan. The D gene is left open where the match is weak. Only part of the rows carry a size: once, few, many, or a class if the clone is expanded.

length,V,size,J,D,CDR3,DNA
15,TRBV28,many,TRBJ2-1,TRBD1,CATSTGTGARNEQFF,TGTGCCACATCAACCGGGACAGGGGCTAGGAATGAGCAGTTCTTC
14,TRBV2,many,TRBJ2-5,.,CASSEIGVQETQYF,TGTGCCAGCAGTGAAATTGGGGTCCAAGAGACCCAGTACTTC
20,TRBV4-3,few,TRBJ1-3,.,CASSRPPMGATDFSGNTIYF,TGCGCCAGCAGCCGACCCCCGATGGGGGCGACGGATTTTTCTGGAAACACCATATATTTT
18,TRBV6-2/TRBV6-3,.,TRBJ2-1,TRBD2,CASSYDAMGGSSYNEQFF,TGTGCCAGCAGTTACGATGCCATGGGGGGGAGCTCCTACAATGAGCAGTTCTTC
15,TRBV27,many,TRBJ2-7,.,CASSLSTSTSYEQYF,TGTGCCAGCAGTTTATCTACTAGTACCTCCTACGAGCAGTACTTC
16,TRBV3-1,.,TRBJ2-2,.,CASSQGFHGNTGELFF,TGTGCCAGCAGCCAAGGTTTCCACGGAAACACTGGGGAGCTGTTTTTT
15,TRBV7-6,.,TRBJ1-3,.,CASSLQADSGNTIYF,TGTGCCAGCAGCTTACAGGCTGACTCTGGAAACACCATATATTTT
12,TRBV6-4,.,TRBJ1-2,.,CASSHGPGGYTF,TGTGCCAGCAGCCACGGGCCTGGGGGCTACACCTTC
15,TRBV19,.,TRBJ1-5,.,CASSAGAGVNQPQHF,TGTGCCAGTAGTGCAGGGGCAGGGGTTAATCAGCCCCAGCATTTT
15,TRBV6-1,many,TRBJ1-1,.,CASSEENDGNTEAFF,TGTGCCAGCAGTGAAGAAAATGACGGGAACACTGAAGCTTTCTTT
19,TRBV19,.,TRBJ2-1,TRBD2,CASSIEGRGLAGGRNEQFF,TGTGCCAGTAGTATAGAGGGACGTGGGTTAGCGGGAGGGCGTAATGAGCAGTTCTTC
17,TRBV19,many,TRBJ2-3,.,CASSIRVRGRRTDTQYF,TGTGCCAGTAGTATCCGGGTTAGAGGGAGACGCACAGATACGCAGTATTTT
16,TRBV6-5,many,TRBJ1-6,.,CASSYSVQGTDSALHF,TGTGCCAGCAGTTACTCGGTACAAGGGACGGATTCGGCCCTCCACTTT
15,TRBV4-1,many,TRBJ1-2,.,CASSQVGDRSYGYTF,TGCGCCAGCAGCCAAGTCGGGGACCGGAGCTATGGCTACACCTTC
15,TRBV20-1,.,TRBJ1-6,TRBD1,CSAPTQGTMDSPLHF,TGCAGTGCACCGACACAGGGGACAATGGATTCACCCCTCCACTTT
14,TRBV14,many,TRBJ1-4,TRBD1,CASSQGTGSEKLFF,TGTGCCAGCAGCCAAGGGACAGGGAGTGAAAAACTGTTTTTT
16,TRBV19,many,TRBJ1-5,TRBD1,CASSTGGYTSNQPQHF,TGTGCCAGCTCCACAGGGGGGTATACGAGCAATCAGCCCCAGCATTTT
15,TRBV7-8,many,TRBJ2-1,TRBD2,CASVPGLAGFNEQFF,TGTGCCAGTGTGCCGGGACTAGCGGGTTTTAATGAGCAGTTCTTC
14,TRBV5-6,many,TRBJ1-6,TRBD1,CASRAGTGGSPLHF,TGTGCCAGCAGGGCCGGGACAGGGGGATCACCCCTCCACTTT
14,TRBV11-2,many,TRBJ2-1,.,CASSFAGNYNEQFF,TGTGCCAGCAGCTTCGCTGGGAACTACAATGAGCAGTTCTTC
12,TRBV10-1,many,TRBJ2-7,.,CASSDRVHEQYF,TGCGCCAGCAGTGACAGGGTGCACGAGCAGTACTTC
15,TRBV6-2/TRBV6-3,.,TRBJ2-7,TRBD2,CASSYNPSGTYEQYF,TGTGCCAGCAGTTACAACCCTAGCGGGACCTACGAGCAGTACTTC
16,TRBV7-8,.,TRBJ1-1,.,CASSFSGGVKNTEAFF,TGTGCCAGCAGCTTTTCGGGAGGGGTGAAGAACACTGAAGCTTTCTTT
14,TRBV30,many,TRBJ2-2,.,CACSRRTNTGELFF,TGTGCCTGTTCGCGAAGGACGAACACCGGGGAGCTGTTTTTT
15,TRBV6-1,.,TRBJ1-2,.,CASMPWTVSAYGYTF,TGTGCCAGCATGCCATGGACTGTTTCGGCCTATGGCTACACCTTC
14,TRBV5-4,many,TRBJ2-5,TRBD1,CAGKGGGGKETQYF,TGTGCTGGGAAAGGGGGCGGTGGAAAAGAGACCCAGTACTTC
14,TRBV6-1,.,TRBJ2-2,.,CASTLDISTGELFF,TGTGCCAGCACCCTGGACATCTCGACTGGGGAGCTGTTTTTT
13,TRBV6-4,many,TRBJ2-1,TRBD1,CASSGQGEGEQFF,TGTGCCAGCAGTGGACAGGGGGAAGGTGAGCAGTTCTTC
13,TRBV6-2/TRBV6-3,many,TRBJ2-1,.,CASSWSSYNEQFF,TGTGCCAGCAGTTGGAGCTCCTACAATGAGCAGTTCTTC
11,TRBV29-1,few,TRBJ2-3,.,CSVDRSDKQYF,TGCAGCGTGGACAGATCCGATAAGCAGTATTTT
15,TRBV3-1,many,TRBJ2-3,.,CASSQDGEVTDTQYF,TGTGCCAGCAGCCAAGATGGAGAGGTCACAGATACGCAGTATTTT
17,TRBV19,many,TRBJ2-6,TRBD1,CASSTPQGFSGANVLTF,TGTGCCAGTAGTACCCCACAGGGGTTCTCTGGGGCCAACGTCCTGACTTTC
13,TRBV20-1,few,TRBJ1-1,.,CSARGERGTEAFF,TGCAGTGCTAGGGGGGAGCGGGGGACTGAAGCTTTCTTT
15,TRBV18,many,TRBJ1-1,.,CASSLNRAPNTEAFF,TGTGCCAGCTCACTTAACAGGGCCCCGAACACTGAAGCTTTCTTT
15,TRBV19,.,TRBJ2-2,.,CASYRRLANTGELFF,TGTGCCAGTTACAGGAGGCTAGCGAACACCGGGGAGCTGTTTTTT
17,TRBV5-1,many,TRBJ2-5,.,CASRLAVPGLSKETQYF,TGCGCCAGCAGATTGGCCGTTCCAGGACTATCAAAAGAGACCCAGTACTTC
16,TRBV20-1,many,TRBJ1-6,TRBD1,CSARDPGQSNNSPLHF,TGCAGTGCTAGAGATCCGGGACAGTCAAATAATTCACCCCTCCACTTT
14,TRBV29-1,.,TRBJ2-5,.,CSVEDGGVRETQYF,TGCAGCGTTGAAGATGGTGGGGTACGAGAGACCCAGTACTTC
12,TRBV28,many,TRBJ1-4,TRBD1,CASRGGYEKLFF,TGTGCCAGTCGAGGGGGCTATGAAAAACTGTTTTTT
13,TRBV7-2,.,TRBJ2-7,.,CASSFLGQGEQYF,TGTGCCAGCAGCTTCCTTGGTCAGGGCGAGCAGTACTTC
15,TRBV19,many,TRBJ2-3,TRBD1,CASSIATGATGTQYF,TGTGCCAGTAGTATAGCGACAGGGGCCACTGGTACGCAGTATTTT